The entry that follows covers one T cell receptor beta chain sequence. Its antigen is currently unknown. These data are taken from a study of T cells in tuberculosis. Study-level findings and limits: Active tuberculosis patients had shorter CDR3-alpha; the beta difference was nonsignificant. GMM-specific TCRs were nearer to active tuberculosis alpha repertoires, suggesting expansion.

Each donor contributed 85,000 to 100,000 T cells on average, unsorted. TCRdb's table, derived via immunoSEQ multiplex PCR, lists solely in-frame clones and lacks some. The profile shows about 23,000 clones, around 95% of them singletons. The sequenced sample consisted of PBMCs. The TCR sequence derives from a donor between 10 and 35 years old with latent tuberculosis or without tuberculosis infection.

In nucleotides, the CDR3 is TGTGCCAGCAGTGATAACTCGGGGGTGGGAAGACAGCCCCAGCATTTT. Residues: CASSDNSGVGRQPQHF. The chain joins TRBV6-1 to TRBJ1-5; possible D gene TRBD1, 5 bases. V was pared by 3 bases and J by 7 bases, with 19 bases between. The CDR3 is 16 amino acids. Germline CDR1 reads MNHNS; CDR2 reads SASEGT.